Presented here are 7 T cell receptor beta chains from one specimen sequenced in a study of shared clonotypes between healthy human individuals. TCRdb's copy holds only in-frame clones and misses some; the assay was immunoSEQ multiplex PCR. The sample lists about 2.1 million clones; just over 90% were seen once. The naive CD8 population came from CD45RO-negative cells selected for CCR7, without terminally differentiated effector memory CD45RA+ cells. Sequenced input: naive CD8+ T cells from PBMCs. Receptor source: a man aged 18 to 35 in good health. Some clones in this sample may be carry-over from other donors' samples.

This rearrangement joins TRBV7-9 to TRBJ2-1; 8 bases line up with TRBD2. The ends lost 7 bases at V and 4 bases at J; junction bases unmatched: 6. The CDR3 contains 14 residues. The germline CDR1 and CDR2 sequences are SEHNR and FQNEAQ (reference sequence). The CDR3 coding sequence is TGTGCCAGCACCAGCGGGAGTGTATACAATGAGCAGTTCTTC. This gives the protein CASTSGSVYNEQFF.

The chain combines TRBV30 with TRBJ1-5; D possibly corresponds to TRBD1 (5 bases). The V end was cut by 3 bases, the J end by 3 bases, with 12 bases between. This CDR3 has 14 residues. CDR1 is GTSNPN and CDR2 is SVGIG in the germline V gene (reference sequence). In DNA, the CDR3 is TGTGCCTGGAGCACCTTGGGGCCCAATCAGCCCCAGCATTTT. As protein: CAWSTLGPNQPQHF. Looking up the rest from reference TRBV30 and TRBJ1-5 gives the full variable domain: SQTIHQWPATLVQPVGSPLSLECTVEGTSNPNLYWYRQAAGRGLQLLFYSVGIGQISSEVPQNLSASRPQDRQFILSSKKLLLSDSGFYLCAWSTLGPNQPQHFGDGTRLSIL.

This clone was picked up a small number of times. The chain uses TRBV4-1 and TRBJ1-5; D is uncertain. Trimming removed 7 bases at V and 2 bases at J, with 15 bases between. The V gene's germline CDR1 is MGHRA and CDR2 YSYEKL. The CDR3 is made up of 15 amino acids. The CDR3 is CASTLTGSGNQPQHF. The CDR3 DNA follows: TGCGCCAGCACACTTACGGGCAGTGGCAATCAGCCCCAGCATTTT.

This chain uses TRBV10-3 with TRBJ2-3; a possible D gene is TRBD2 (5 bases). Trimming left V 0 bases short and J 2 bases short, with 15 bases between. From germline, CDR1 is ENHRY and CDR2 SYGVKD. The length of the CDR3 is 17 residues. CDR3 sequence: CAISESMKRVATDTQYF. The CDR3 DNA reads as TGTGCCATCAGTGAGTCGATGAAGAGGGTAGCCACAGATACGCAGTATTTT.

This chain uses TRBV13 with TRBJ1-4, with D hard to call. V dropped 0 bases and J dropped 7 bases, with 9 bases sitting between them. There are 14 residues in the CDR3. CDR1 and CDR2 from the germline V gene are PRHDT and FYEKMQ (reference sequence). The DNA for the CDR3 is TGTGCCAGCAGCTTAGGCCGTTTTGGTGAAAAACTGTTTTTT. Translated, it gives CASSLGRFGEKLFF.

This clone was found a few times. The rearrangement joins TRBV10-3 to TRBJ1-1; possible D gene TRBD1, 6 bases. CDR1 is ENHRY, CDR2 SYGVKD, per germline. Trimming cost V 0 bases and J 4 bases, with 12 bases left between them. There are 15 residues in the CDR3. As DNA, the CDR3 is TGTGCCATCAGTGAGTCGGTCGCCAGGGGCACTGAAGCTTTCTTT. It yields the protein CAISESVARGTEAFF.

The gene calls are TRBV2 and TRBJ2-7; 13 nucleotides match TRBD2. Trimming took 6 bases from V and 7 from J; bases not matched to a gene: 12. The germline CDR1 and CDR2 sequences are SNHLY and FYNNEI. This CDR3 region has 16 residues. The CDR3 DNA reads as TGTGCCAGCAGCGGACCCGGACTAGCGGGAGTGGGTGAGCAGTACTTC. It translates to CASSGPGLAGVGEQYF.